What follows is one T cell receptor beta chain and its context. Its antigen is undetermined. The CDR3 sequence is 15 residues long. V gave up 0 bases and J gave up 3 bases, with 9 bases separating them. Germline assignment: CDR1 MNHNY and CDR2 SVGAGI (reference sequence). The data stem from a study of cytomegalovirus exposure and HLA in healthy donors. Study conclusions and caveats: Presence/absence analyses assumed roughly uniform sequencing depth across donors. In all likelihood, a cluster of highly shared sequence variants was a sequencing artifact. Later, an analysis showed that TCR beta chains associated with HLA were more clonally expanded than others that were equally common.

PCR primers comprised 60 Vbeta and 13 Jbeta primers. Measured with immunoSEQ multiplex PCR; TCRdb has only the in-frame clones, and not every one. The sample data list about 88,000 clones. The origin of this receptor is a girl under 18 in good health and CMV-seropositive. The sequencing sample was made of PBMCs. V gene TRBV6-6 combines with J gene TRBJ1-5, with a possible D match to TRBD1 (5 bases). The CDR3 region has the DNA TGTGCCAGCAGTTACTCGCTACAGGACAATCAGCCCCAGCATTTT. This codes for CASSYSLQDNQPQHF.